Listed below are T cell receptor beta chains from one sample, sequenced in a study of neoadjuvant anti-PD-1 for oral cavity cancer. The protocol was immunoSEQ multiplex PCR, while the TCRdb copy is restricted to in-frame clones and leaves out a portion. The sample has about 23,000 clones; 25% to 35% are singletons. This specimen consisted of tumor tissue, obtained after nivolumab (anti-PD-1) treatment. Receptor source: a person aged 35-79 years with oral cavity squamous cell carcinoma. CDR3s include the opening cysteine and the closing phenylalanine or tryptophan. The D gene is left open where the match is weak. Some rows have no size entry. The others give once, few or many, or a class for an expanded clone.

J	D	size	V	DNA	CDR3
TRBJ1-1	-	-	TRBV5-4	TGTGCCAGCAGCCCCGGAACATTAGAGGCTTTCTTT	CASSPGTLEAFF
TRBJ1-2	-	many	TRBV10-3	TGTGCCATCAGAGTCCCACAGGGAGCTAACTATGGCTACACCTTC	CAIRVPQGANYGYTF
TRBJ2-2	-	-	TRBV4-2	TGTGCCAGCACCACTATAAGCGGAACCTCGAACACCGGGGAGCTGTTTTTT	CASTTISGTSNTGELFF
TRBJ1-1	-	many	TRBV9	TGTGCCAGCAGCGTAGAGGAAGGGAACACTGAAGCTTTCTTT	CASSVEEGNTEAFF
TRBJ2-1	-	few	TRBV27	TGTGCCAGCAGTTTAAGCGCGGGAAGCAACAATGAGCAGTTCTTC	CASSLSAGSNNEQFF
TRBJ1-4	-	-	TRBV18	TGTGCCAGCTCACCGCAGTCCGGGACATGGGATGCGAGTTTGGAAAAACTGTTTTTT	CASSPQSGTWDASLEKLFF
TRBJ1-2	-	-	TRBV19	TGTGCCAGTAGTATAGATAAAGGGGTTTTTGGCTACACCTTC	CASSIDKGVFGYTF
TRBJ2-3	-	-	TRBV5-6	TGTGCCAGCACCAGGGGAATTAGCACAGATACGCAGTATTTT	CASTRGISTDTQYF
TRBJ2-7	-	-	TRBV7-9	TGTGCCAGCAGCCCCCGGGGGAACGAGCAGTACTTC	CASSPRGNEQYF
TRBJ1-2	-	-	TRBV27	TGTGCCAGCAGTTCATTCGGGACATTTATTTACACCTTC	CASSSFGTFIYTF